These T cell receptor beta chains were read from a single sample in a study of Ad26.COV2.S vaccination and SARS-CoV-2 variants. The assay was immunoSEQ multiplex PCR, and TCRdb's table has in-frame clones only and misses some. Of 300,000 to 500,000 clones listed, around 85% were seen once; the top ten hold roughly 3.2%. Sequencing used peripheral blood, obtained in a trial of Ad26.COV2.S vaccine versus placebo. These receptors all come from a person between 18 and 65 years old who received the Ad26.COV2.S COVID-19 vaccine or a placebo. Both conserved end residues are part of each CDR3. D genes are given only for firm matches. Clone size, where shown, is once, few, many, or a class for clones that have expanded.

D,V,size,J,CDR3,DNA
NA,TRBV11-3,NA,TRBJ1-1,CASSLFTAGRAMSQNTEAFF,TGTGCCAGCAGCTTATTCACCGCAGGGAGAGCAATGTCCCAGAACACTGAAGCTTTCTTT
TRBD1,TRBV2,NA,TRBJ2-2,CASSGQGVGELFF,TGTGCCAGCAGTGGACAGGGAGTCGGGGAGCTGTTTTTT
TRBD1,TRBV7-9,NA,TRBJ2-3,CASSSTGTGVLTDTQYF,TGTGCCAGCAGCTCCACCGGGACAGGGGTCCTCACAGATACGCAGTATTTT
NA,TRBV7-9,NA,TRBJ1-2,CASSLDGRNYGYTF,TGTGCCAGCAGCTTAGATGGGAGAAACTATGGCTACACCTTC
NA,TRBV27,NA,TRBJ1-5,CASSPTTGIYQPQHF,TGTGCCAGCAGTCCAACCACAGGAATTTATCAGCCCCAGCATTTT
NA,TRBV15,NA,TRBJ2-1,CATSVPRGNEQFF,TGTGCCACCAGCGTTCCCCGGGGGAATGAGCAGTTCTTC
NA,TRBV6-2/TRBV6-3,NA,TRBJ1-1,CASSRLLRTEAFF,TGTGCCAGCAGTCGACTGCTGAGGACTGAAGCTTTCTTT
NA,TRBV3-1/TRBV3-2,NA,TRBJ1-5,CASSQFRAHRPNQPQHF,TGTGCCAGCAGCCAATTTCGGGCCCACAGGCCGAATCAGCCCCAGCATTTT
TRBD1,TRBV4-1,NA,TRBJ2-3,CASSQEGQGFVPDTQYF,TGCGCCAGCAGCCAAGAAGGACAGGGATTTGTGCCAGATACGCAGTATTTT
TRBD2,TRBV7-2,NA,TRBJ2-3,CASSSGLAGVNTQYF,TGTGCCAGCAGCTCCGGGCTAGCGGGGGTCAATACGCAGTATTTT
NA,TRBV12-3/TRBV12-4,once,TRBJ2-7,CASRDGLGEQYF,TGTGCCAGCAGGGACGGACTGGGCGAGCAGTACTTC
NA,TRBV7-8,NA,TRBJ2-1,CASSLDRDNEQFF,TGTGCCAGCAGCTTAGACCGCGACAATGAGCAGTTCTTC
NA,TRBV9,NA,TRBJ1-6,CASSVGPASDNSPLHF,TGTGCCAGCAGCGTAGGACCGGCGTCAGATAATTCACCCCTCCACTTT
NA,TRBV4-1,NA,TRBJ1-5,CASSQGTSFNQPQHF,TGCGCCAGCAGCCAAGGAACCTCTTTCAATCAGCCCCAGCATTTT
TRBD1,TRBV10-2,once,TRBJ1-5,CASSESIGGGQPQHF,TGCGCCAGCAGTGAGTCGATAGGGGGCGGTCAGCCCCAGCATTTT
NA,TRBV5-1,NA,TRBJ1-1,CASKAGGIMNTEAFF,TGCGCCAGCAAAGCCGGGGGGATCATGAACACTGAAGCTTTCTTT
NA,TRBV27,NA,TRBJ2-1,CASSSVFEGLDHNEQFF,TGTGCCAGCAGTTCCGTTTTTGAGGGGTTGGATCACAATGAGCAGTTCTTC
NA,TRBV29-1,NA,TRBJ1-2,CSVEASRYGYTF,TGCAGCGTTGAAGCCTCCCGCTATGGCTACACCTTC
NA,TRBV7-8,once,TRBJ2-7,CASSLEPPTYEQYF,TGTGCCAGCAGCTTGGAACCTCCCACCTACGAGCAGTACTTC
TRBD1,TRBV12-3/TRBV12-4,NA,TRBJ1-1,CASTGEYRPEAFF,TGTGCCTCGACAGGGGAGTATCGTCCGGAAGCTTTCTTT
TRBD2,TRBV23-1,NA,TRBJ2-1,CASSQSGGGAYNEQFF,TGCGCCAGCAGTCAATCGGGCGGGGGGGCGTACAATGAGCAGTTCTTC
TRBD1,TRBV18,NA,TRBJ1-3,CASSPDRGPGNTIYF,TGTGCCAGCTCACCCGACAGGGGGCCTGGAAACACCATATATTTT
TRBD1,TRBV7-9,few,TRBJ1-2,CASSQDRANYGYTF,TGTGCCAGCAGTCAGGACAGGGCCAACTATGGCTACACCTTC
NA,TRBV27,NA,TRBJ1-2,CASSKILGTPPLSNYGYTF,TGTGCCAGCAGTAAGATCTTGGGGACACCCCCGCTGTCTAACTATGGCTACACCTTC
TRBD1,TRBV27,NA,TRBJ2-2,CASSLGQGGELFF,TGTGCCAGCAGTTTAGGACAGGGCGGGGAGCTGTTTTTT
NA,TRBV3-1/TRBV3-2,NA,TRBJ1-4,CASSQGGTGGEKLFF,TGTGCCAGCAGCCAAGGAGGGACGGGGGGTGAAAAACTGTTTTTT
TRBD1,TRBV19,NA,TRBJ1-3,CASSLDRGYGNTIYF,TGTGCCAGTAGTCTGGACAGGGGGTACGGAAACACCATATATTTT
TRBD1,TRBV19,once,TRBJ2-5,CASSTRDRVQTQYF,TGTGCCAGTAGTACCCGGGACAGGGTGCAGACCCAGTACTTC
TRBD2,TRBV10-3,once,TRBJ2-5,CAIRRTSGEGETQYF,TGTGCCATCAGGAGGACTAGCGGGGAGGGGGAGACCCAGTACTTC
NA,TRBV3-1/TRBV3-2,once,TRBJ1-6,CASSQVGGVSPLHF,TGTGCCAGCAGCCAAGTTGGTGGTGTTTCACCCCTCCACTTT
NA,TRBV19,NA,TRBJ1-2,CASSTDGRANGYTF,TGTGCCAGTAGCACGGATGGTCGAGCGAATGGCTACACCTTC
NA,TRBV6-5,NA,TRBJ1-1,CASRARGGAEAFF,TGTGCCAGCAGAGCTAGAGGAGGGGCTGAAGCTTTCTTT
NA,TRBV20-1,NA,TRBJ1-4,CSASSEKLFF,TGCAGTGCTAGCAGTGAAAAACTGTTTTTT
TRBD1,TRBV3-1/TRBV3-2,NA,TRBJ1-2,CASSPTGQYGYTF,TGTGCCAGCAGCCCGACAGGGCAATATGGCTACACCTTC